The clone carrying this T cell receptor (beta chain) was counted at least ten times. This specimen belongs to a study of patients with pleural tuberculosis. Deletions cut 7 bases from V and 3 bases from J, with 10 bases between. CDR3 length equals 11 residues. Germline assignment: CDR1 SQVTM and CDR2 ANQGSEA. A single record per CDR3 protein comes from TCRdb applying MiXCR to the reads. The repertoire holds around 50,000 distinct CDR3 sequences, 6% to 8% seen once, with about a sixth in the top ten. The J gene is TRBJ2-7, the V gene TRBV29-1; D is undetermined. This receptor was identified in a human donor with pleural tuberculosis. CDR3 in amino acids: CSASTVYEQYF. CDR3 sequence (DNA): TGCAGCGCCTCGACGGTCTACGAGCAGTACTTC.